Each of the 11 T cell receptor beta chains below was sequenced from the same sample in a study of CD8 T cells in ankylosing spondylitis. These receptors' targets are unknown. TCRdb reanalysed the 5' RACE reads using MiXCR and keeps one entry per CDR3 protein. The sample yields around 890,000 distinct CDR3 sequences, 12% seen once. Study-level findings and limits: Ankylosing spondylitis blood appeared to be characterized by a TCR beta motif of eight highly homologous variants.

The specimen was blood, either unsorted or a sorted T cell fraction (not recorded which). These receptors were obtained from a male donor with ankylosing spondylitis.

The table lists this clonotype with a count of one. The CDR3 carries no conserved terminal phenylalanine or tryptophan, so it likely arises from a read error. The chain couples TRBV10-1 to TRBJ2-3, with D unresolved. The germline V and J ends were trimmed by 3 bases and 4 bases, with 11 bases remaining between them. Germline V gene sequence: CDR1 WNHNN, CDR2 SYGVQD (reference sequence). This CDR3 spans 14 amino acids. The CDR3, as DNA: TGCGCCAGCAGTGAAGGGATTTCTCCAGATACGCAGTATCTT. Translated, it gives CASSEGISPDTQYL.

The V gene is TRBV5-5, the J gene TRBJ2-5; no clear D. Trimming cost V 4 bases and J 2 bases, with 12 bases left between them. The germline V gene has CDR1 SGHKS and CDR2 YYEKEE (reference sequence). CDR3 size: 14 residues. The CDR3 coding sequence is TGTGCCAGCAGCCTCCGGCGTTGGCAAGAGACCCAGTACTTC. Amino acids: CASSLRRWQETQYF.

This clonotype showed up just a few times. In DNA form, the CDR3 reads TGTGCCAGCAGGAAGGGACAGCTGGCGAGGGAGCTGTTTTTT. Translated: CASRKGQLARELFF. The J gene is TRBJ2-2, the V gene TRBV7-9; TRBD1 matches 7 bases. CDR3 length: 14 amino acids. In germline, CDR1 is SEHNR, CDR2 FQNEAQ (reference sequence). V was clipped by 6 bases and J by 9 bases; unmatched bases: 10.

This chain links TRBV20-1 with TRBJ1-2; D is possibly TRBD1 (6 bases). Deletions cut 3 bases from V and 3 bases from J, with 14 bases between. The CDR3 extends over 14 amino acids. The germline CDR1 and CDR2 sequences are DFQATT and SNEGSKA (reference sequence). This CDR3 is CSARSGGAHYGYTF. The CDR3 DNA reads as TGCAGTGCTAGGTCGGGGGGGGCTCACTATGGCTACACCTTC.

This clonotype appeared a few times. The J gene is TRBJ1-1, the V gene TRBV5-5; D gene uncertain. This CDR3 comprises 12 residues. Germline CDR1 and CDR2: SGHKS and YYEKEE (reference sequence). V lost 1 base and J 10 bases, leaving 11 bases between the germline ends. The CDR3 DNA reads TGTGCCAGCAGCTTGTCTGGAGTGGGAGCTTTCTTT. Amino acid sequence: CASSLSGVGAFF.

Only a few counts were recorded for this clonotype. A much bigger clone sits one base away, suggesting this may be a read error. V gene TRBV6-1 combines with J gene TRBJ1-1; TRBD1 agrees at 10 bases. The germline CDR1 and CDR2 sequences are MNHNS and SASEGT. The CDR3 loop spans 16 amino acids. The CDR3 here is CASSPSGTGVNSEAFF. The CDR3 DNA sequence: TGTGCCAGCAGCCCGAGTGGGACAGGGGTGAACTCTGAAGCTTTCTTT.

This clonotype was seen only a few times. The rearrangement links TRBV5-1 to TRBJ1-4; D possibly corresponds to TRBD1 (5 bases). Trimming pared 4 bases from V and 8 bases from J, leaving 15 bases between. This CDR3 has 14 amino acids. Per germline, CDR1 SGHRS and CDR2 YFSETQ. In DNA, the CDR3 is TGCGCCAGCAGCCACCGACAGTTACCCGAAAAACTGTTTTTT. It specifies CASSHRQLPEKLFF.

The chain is built from TRBV7-9 and TRBJ2-1; TRBD2 matches at 7 bases. V lost 3 bases and J lost 8; bases outside the gene matches: 10. Germline CDR1 and CDR2: SEHNR and FQNEAQ (reference sequence). The CDR3 covers 15 residues. CDR3 in amino acids: CASSFPIAGGYEQFF. The CDR3 bases are TGTGCCAGCAGCTTTCCAATAGCGGGTGGCTATGAGCAGTTCTTC.

This clonotype was detected only a few times. The rearrangement uses TRBV7-2 and TRBJ2-3, with TRBD1 matching over 7 bases. V lost 5 bases and J lost 8; bases outside the gene matches: 7. The CDR3 has 13 amino acids. CDR1 is SGHTA, CDR2 FQGNSA, per germline. The CDR3 sequence: CASSAYRGATQYF. CDR3 sequence (DNA): TGTGCCAGCAGCGCATACAGGGGTGCTACGCAGTATTTT.

This clonotype was recorded a few times. The chain recombines TRBV11-2 with TRBJ2-1, with D possibly being TRBD2 (7 bases). CDR1 SGHAT and CDR2 FQNNGV come from the germline V gene. This CDR3 comprises 21 residues. Trimming shortened V by 5 bases and J by 5 bases, and 34 bases separated the two germline ends. The CDR3 region has the DNA TGTGCCAGCAGCGCTGACTGGGCGGGGGCGGATTTATATTACAGCAACAATGAGCAGTTCTTC. The encoded protein is CASSADWAGADLYYSNNEQFF.

The rearrangement links TRBV10-2 to TRBJ1-2; D not certain. With 3 bases removed from V and 12 bases from J, the gap between germline ends came to 8 bases. In germline, CDR1 is WSHSY, CDR2 SAAADI. The length of the CDR3 is 10 residues. DNA of the CDR3: TGCGCCAGCAGTGACGCGGGAAACACCTTC. Translation: CASSDAGNTF.